This T cell receptor (beta chain) was recorded in a study of T cell repertoires in aging, cancer and after chemotherapy. This clonotype was counted a single time. Antigen unknown. TCR beta rearrangements were amplified from peripheral blood genomic DNA. A mixed TRB-A/B primer pool amplified rearranged TRB by multiplex touch-down PCR. Using its own MiXCR run on the multiplex PCR reads, TCRdb lists one record per CDR3 protein. The table lists some 980 distinct CDR3 sequences, roughly 25% of them singletons, with around a quarter in the top ten. Study-wide results and limits: Healthy donors lost TCR diversity with age mainly through richness, cancer patients through richness and evenness.

Sequencing input: blood. The clonotype comes from a human donor with a solid tumor.

This chain's CDR3 is CASSSPGTGWVLGYTF. CDR3 in DNA: TGTGCCAGCAGTTCCCCCGGGACAGGGTGGGTTTTAGGCTACACCTTC. V and J are TRBV6-5 and TRBJ1-2, with 9 bases aligning to TRBD1. This CDR3 comprises 16 residues. Trimming removed 4 bases from V and 8 bases from J; junction bases left unmatched: 14. The germline gives CDR1 MNHEY, CDR2 SVGAGI.